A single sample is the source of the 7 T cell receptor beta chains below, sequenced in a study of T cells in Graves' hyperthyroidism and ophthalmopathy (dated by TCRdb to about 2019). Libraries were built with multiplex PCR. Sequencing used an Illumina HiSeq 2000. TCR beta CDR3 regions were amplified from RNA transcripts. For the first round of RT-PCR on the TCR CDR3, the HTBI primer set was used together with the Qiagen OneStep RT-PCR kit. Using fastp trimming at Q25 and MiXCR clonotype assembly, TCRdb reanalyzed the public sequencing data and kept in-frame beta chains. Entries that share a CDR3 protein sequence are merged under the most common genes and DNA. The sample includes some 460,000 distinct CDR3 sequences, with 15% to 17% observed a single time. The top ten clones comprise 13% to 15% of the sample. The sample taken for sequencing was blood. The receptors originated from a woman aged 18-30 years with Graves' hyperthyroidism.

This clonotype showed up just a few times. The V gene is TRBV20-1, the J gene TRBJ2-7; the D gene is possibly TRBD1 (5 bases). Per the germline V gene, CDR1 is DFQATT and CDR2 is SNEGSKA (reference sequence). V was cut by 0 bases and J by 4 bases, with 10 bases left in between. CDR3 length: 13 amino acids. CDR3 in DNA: TGCAGTGCTAGAGATTGGGGCAAGTACGAGCAGTACTTC. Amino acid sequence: CSARDWGKYEQYF.

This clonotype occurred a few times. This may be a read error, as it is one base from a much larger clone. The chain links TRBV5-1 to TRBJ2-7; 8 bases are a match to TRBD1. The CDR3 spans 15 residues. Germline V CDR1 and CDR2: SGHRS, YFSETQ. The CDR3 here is CASSPETGASYGQYF. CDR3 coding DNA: TGCGCCAGCAGCCCAGAGACAGGGGCTTCATACGGGCAGTACTTC.

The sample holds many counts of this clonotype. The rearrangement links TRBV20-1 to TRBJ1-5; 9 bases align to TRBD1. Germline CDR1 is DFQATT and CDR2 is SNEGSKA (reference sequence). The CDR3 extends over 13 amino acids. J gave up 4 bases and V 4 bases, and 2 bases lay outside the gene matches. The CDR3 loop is CSAKDRGNQPQHF. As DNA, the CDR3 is TGCAGTGCTAAGGACAGGGGAAATCAGCCCCAGCATTTT.

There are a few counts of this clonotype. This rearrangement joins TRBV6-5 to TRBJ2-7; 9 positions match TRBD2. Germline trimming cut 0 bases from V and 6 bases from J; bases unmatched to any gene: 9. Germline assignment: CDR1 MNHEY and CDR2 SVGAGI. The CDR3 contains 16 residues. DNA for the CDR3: TGTGCCAGCAGTTACTCTAGGGGTCTAGCGGGAACCGAGCAGTACTTC. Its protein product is CASSYSRGLAGTEQYF.

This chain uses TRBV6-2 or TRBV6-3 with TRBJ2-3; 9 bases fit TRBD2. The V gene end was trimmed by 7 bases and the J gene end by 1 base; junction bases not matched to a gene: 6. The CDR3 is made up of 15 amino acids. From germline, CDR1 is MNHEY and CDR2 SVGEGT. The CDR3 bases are TGTGCCAGCACCGGACTAGCGTCCGGCACAGATACGCAGTATTTT. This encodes CASTGLASGTDTQYF.

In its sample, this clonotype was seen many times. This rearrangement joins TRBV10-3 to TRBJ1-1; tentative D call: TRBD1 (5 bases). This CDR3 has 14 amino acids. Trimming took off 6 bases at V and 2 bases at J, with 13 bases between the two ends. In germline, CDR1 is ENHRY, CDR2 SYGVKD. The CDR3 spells CAISGTGGNTEAFF. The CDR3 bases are TGTGCCATCAGCGGAACAGGAGGCAACACTGAAGCTTTCTTT.

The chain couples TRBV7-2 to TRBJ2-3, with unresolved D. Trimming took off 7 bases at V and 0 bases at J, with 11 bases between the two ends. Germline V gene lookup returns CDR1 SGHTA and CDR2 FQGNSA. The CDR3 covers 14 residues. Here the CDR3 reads CASTWTASTDTQYF. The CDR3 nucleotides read TGTGCCAGCACTTGGACCGCTAGCACAGATACGCAGTATTTT.